A single sample gave rise to the 10 T cell receptor beta chains below, sequenced in a study of cytomegalovirus exposure and HLA in healthy donors. PCR primers comprised 60 Vbeta and 13 Jbeta primers. Clones were sequenced by immunoSEQ multiplex PCR, and TCRdb holds only the in-frame ones, with some missing. Counted here are 80,000 to 100,000 clones, approximately 82% occurring once; the ten biggest clones make up under 4%. The sample consisted of PBMCs. These receptors all come from a female donor in good health and CMV-seropositive.

The rearrangement joins TRBV5-4 to TRBJ2-6; 10 bases agree with TRBD1. Germline CDR1 reads SGHNT; CDR2 reads YYREEE (reference sequence). The CDR3 is made up of 17 amino acids. J was trimmed by 2 bases and V by 3 bases; bases with no gene match: 5. Here the CDR3 reads CASSSDRGQAGANVLTF. CDR3 DNA: TGTGCCAGCAGCTCCGACAGGGGGCAGGCTGGGGCCAACGTCCTGACTTTC.

As DNA, the CDR3 is TGCGCCAGCAGCTTGAGGACAGGGATGATGAACACTGAAGCTTTCTTT. Residues: CASSLRTGMMNTEAFF. The chain couples TRBV5-1 to TRBJ1-1, with TRBD1 matching 8 bases. Germline loops: CDR1 SGHRS, CDR2 YFSETQ. Trimming at V came to 1 base and at J to 0 bases, leaving 5 bases not matched to a gene. This CDR3 contains 16 residues.

This chain joins TRBV2 and TRBJ1-1, with D hard to call. Trimming stripped 7 bases from V and 1 base from J, with 10 bases between. This CDR3 region has 13 residues. Germline CDR1 and CDR2: SNHLY and FYNNEI. Here the CDR3 reads CASIDTWNTEAFF. For the CDR3, the DNA is TGTGCCAGCATCGACACCTGGAACACTGAAGCTTTCTTT.

In its sample, this clone was seen a few times. The chain recombines TRBV15 with TRBJ2-7, with 8 bases that match TRBD2. The CDR3 consists of 14 residues. Trimming removed 1 base from V and 9 bases from J; junction bases left unmatched: 8. CDR1 LNHNV and CDR2 YYDKDF come from the germline V gene (reference sequence). CDR3 region: CATSRVAGRLGQYF. In nucleotides, the CDR3 is TGTGCCACCAGCAGAGTAGCGGGAAGGCTCGGGCAGTACTTC.

The gene calls are TRBV29-1 and TRBJ1-5; 8 bases fit TRBD1. Germline V lookup: CDR1 SQVTM, CDR2 ANQGSEA. The length of the CDR3 is 14 residues. Germline trimming cut 8 bases from V and 1 base from J; bases unmatched to any gene: 7. The CDR3 DNA follows: TGCAGCCAAAGATACAGGGGGAGCAATCAGCCCCAGCATTTT. Protein sequence: CSQRYRGSNQPQHF.

V gene TRBV27 combines with J gene TRBJ2-2, with D unresolved. Germline V CDR1 and CDR2: MNHEY, SMNVEV (reference sequence). Deletions cut 5 bases from V and 5 bases from J, with 9 bases between. The CDR3 length is 13 residues. CDR3 region: CASSPGWTGELFF. As DNA, the CDR3 is TGTGCCAGCAGTCCCGGGTGGACCGGGGAGCTGTTTTTT.

This rearrangement joins TRBV5-6 to TRBJ2-5, with D uncertain. The J call is uncertain, as TRBJ2-7 better fits the DNA end. This CDR3 spans 13 amino acids. Germline CDR1 SGHDT, CDR2 YYEEEE. The CDR3 nucleotides are TGTGCCAGCAGCTTGGACCAGGCCTACGAGCAGTACTTC. It translates to CASSLDQAYEQYF.

The V gene is TRBV25-1, the J gene TRBJ2-7; D perhaps matches TRBD1 (7 bases). V was trimmed by 10 bases and J by 3 bases, leaving 22 bases between them. This CDR3 spans 15 amino acids. CDR1 is MGHDK, CDR2 SYGVNS, per germline. CDR3 sequence (DNA): TGTGCCAACCCCCAACCCAGGGGGGCTCTCTACGAGCAGTACTTC. It translates to CANPQPRGALYEQYF.

This clone was found once. V usage is TRBV7-9 and J usage is TRBJ2-3, with TRBD2 matching 9 bases. The V and J ends lost 2 bases and 6 bases, in that order; junction bases with no gene match: 9. Germline V CDR1 and CDR2: SEHNR, FQNEAQ (reference sequence). The CDR3 is 16 residues long. The CDR3 DNA follows: TGTGCCAGCAGCTTACTAGCGGGGCGCCCAGATGATACGCAGTATTTT. Amino acid sequence: CASSLLAGRPDDTQYF.

This chain connects TRBV5-6 to TRBJ1-2; TRBD1 agrees at 7 bases. Germline V gene sequence: CDR1 SGHDT, CDR2 YYEEEE. Losses at the gene ends were 0 bases for V and 8 bases for J; bases not matched to a gene: 10. The CDR3 is made up of 15 amino acids. The CDR3 region is CASSLAQLQGRGYTF. The CDR3 DNA reads TGTGCCAGCAGCTTGGCCCAACTACAGGGGAGGGGCTACACCTTC.